Following are 29 T cell receptor beta chains from one sample sequenced in a study of cytomegalovirus exposure and HLA in healthy donors. Amplification used 60 Vbeta primers and 13 Jbeta primers. Some clones are missing from TCRdb's copy, which holds only in-frame ones; the method was immunoSEQ multiplex PCR. The sample holds about 75,000 clones. The specimen sequenced was PBMCs. The receptors stem from a man between 18 and 35 years old in good health and CMV-seropositive.

This chain uses TRBV30 with TRBJ1-1, with 7 bases identical to TRBD1. CDR3 length: 13 residues. The V gene end was trimmed by 2 bases and the J gene end by 5 bases; junction bases not matched to a gene: 5. Germline V lookup: CDR1 GTSNPN, CDR2 SVGIG (reference sequence). In DNA form, the CDR3 reads TGTGCCTGGAGTAACAGGGGAAGGACTGAAGCTTTCTTT. It codes for CAWSNRGRTEAFF. Complete variable domain (other parts from reference TRBV30 and TRBJ1-1): SQTIHQWPATLVQPVGSPLSLECTVEGTSNPNLYWYRQAAGRGLQLLFYSVGIGQISSEVPQNLSASRPQDRQFILSSKKLLLSDSGFYLCAWSNRGRTEAFFGQGTRLTVV.

This chain joins TRBV29-1 and TRBJ2-5; tentative D call: TRBD2 (5 bases). V was pared by 5 bases and J by 5 bases, with 15 bases between. Germline V gene lookup returns CDR1 SQVTM and CDR2 ANQGSEA. The CDR3 loop spans 13 amino acids. In nucleotides, the CDR3 is TGCAGCGTTTTGCAGGCCCCGGGGGAGACCCAGTACTTC. It encodes CSVLQAPGETQYF. Using reference TRBV29-1 and TRBJ2-5 for the parts outside the CDR3, the full variable domain is SAVISQKPSRDICQRGTSLTIQCQVDSQVTMMFWYRQQPGQSLTLIATANQGSEATYESGFVIDKFPISRPNLTFSTLTVSNMSPEDSSIYLCSVLQAPGETQYFGPGTRLLVL.

V is TRBV6-5 and J is TRBJ1-1; no clear D. V was shortened by 4 bases and J by 1 base, with 4 bases between the two germline ends. The CDR3 length is 12 residues. Germline CDR1 reads MNHEY; CDR2 reads SVGAGI. DNA for the CDR3: TGTGCCAGCAGTTCAGGGAACACTGAAGCTTTCTTT. Its translation: CASSSGNTEAFF.

The CDR3 here is CASSPGTGGSINYGYTF. In DNA, the CDR3 is TGTGCCAGCTCACCCGGGACAGGGGGATCTATAAACTATGGCTACACCTTC. The chain has TRBV18 and TRBJ1-2; 11 bases agree with TRBD1. The germline V gene has CDR1 KGHSH and CDR2 LQKENI. Germline trimming cut 3 bases from V and 2 bases from J; bases unmatched to any gene: 8. This CDR3 has 17 amino acids.

The V gene is TRBV7-2, the J gene TRBJ2-1; 10 bases are a match to TRBD2. The CDR3 is 16 residues long. Looked up from germline, CDR1 is SGHTA and CDR2 is FQGNSA. V gave up 5 bases and J gave up 9 bases; unmatched junction bases: 13. The CDR3 loop reads CASSPQISLAGAEQFF. CDR3 in DNA: TGTGCCAGCAGCCCGCAAATATCTCTAGCGGGAGCTGAGCAGTTCTTC. The full variable domain, rest sourced from reference TRBV7-2 and TRBJ2-1, is GAGVSQSPSNKVTEKGKDVELRCDPISGHTALYWYRQSLGQGLEFLIYFQGNSAPDKSGLPSDRFSAERTGGSVSTLTIQRTQQEDSAVYLCASSPQISLAGAEQFFGPGTRLTVL.

J is TRBJ2-7 and V is TRBV27; 9 bases agree with TRBD2. V gave up 5 bases and J gave up 2 bases; unmatched junction bases: 10. This CDR3 has 16 amino acids. The germline V gene encodes CDR1 MNHEY and CDR2 SMNVEV (reference sequence). CDR3 DNA: TGTGCCAGCAGTGGTACTCTAGCGGGGTCCCCCTACGAGCAGTACTTC. Translation: CASSGTLAGSPYEQYF.

The rearrangement uses TRBV29-1 and TRBJ2-5, with 9 bases lining up with TRBD1. Per germline, CDR1 SQVTM and CDR2 ANQGSEA. This CDR3 has 13 residues. Trimming took 7 bases from V and 3 from J; bases not matched to a gene: 6. The CDR3 protein is CSAGQGNEETQYF. DNA of the CDR3: TGCAGCGCCGGACAGGGGAATGAAGAGACCCAGTACTTC.

The chain employs TRBV28 and TRBJ1-2; TRBD1 aligns across 8 bases. Germline V lookup: CDR1 MDHEN, CDR2 SYDVKM. This CDR3 comprises 15 residues. With V trimmed by 6 bases and J by 8 bases, 14 bases remained unmatched. CDR3 DNA sequence: TGTGCCAGCAGCCGAGACCAGGGGGCCCCCGAAGGCTACACCTTC. Translation: CASSRDQGAPEGYTF.

This chain joins TRBV7-9 and TRBJ2-5; 7 bases map to TRBD1. Trimming removed 5 bases from V and 0 bases from J; junction bases left unmatched: 9. The germline V gene has CDR1 SEHNR and CDR2 FQNEAQ (reference sequence). This CDR3 contains 16 residues. CDR3 residues: CASSPQGPQYQETQYF. CDR3 DNA sequence: TGTGCCAGCAGCCCACAGGGGCCCCAGTACCAAGAGACCCAGTACTTC.

This rearrangement joins TRBV25-1 to TRBJ2-7; D is perhaps TRBD2 (6 bases). Germline CDR1 reads MGHDK; CDR2 reads SYGVNS. Trimming took off 1 base at V and 6 bases at J, with 10 bases between the two ends. The CDR3 runs 13 residues. CDR3 coding DNA: TGTGCCAGCAGTGAATCCCACGGGAGCGAGCAGTACTTC. It specifies CASSESHGSEQYF.

This CDR3 is CASSFSGTRKSYNEQFF. DNA of the CDR3: TGTGCCAGCAGTTTTTCCGGGACTAGAAAGTCCTACAATGAGCAGTTCTTC. The chain carries TRBV28 and TRBJ2-1, with TRBD2 matching over 8 bases. Germline loops: CDR1 MDHEN, CDR2 SYDVKM. The J segment lost 1 base and the V segment lost 3 bases, leaving 8 bases of the junction unmatched. There are 17 residues in the CDR3.

This sequence joins TRBV18 and TRBJ1-6; 7 nucleotides agree with TRBD1. Trimming removed 5 bases from V and 7 bases from J; junction bases left unmatched: 8. This CDR3 spans 15 amino acids. Germline CDR1 and CDR2: KGHSH and LQKENI. The CDR3 loop is CASSGGGARNSPLHF. The CDR3, as DNA: TGTGCCAGCTCAGGAGGGGGCGCGAGGAATTCACCCCTCCACTTT.

The chain employs TRBV28 and TRBJ2-5; possible D gene TRBD2, 5 bases. Trimming pared 6 bases from V and 4 bases from J, leaving 15 bases between. From germline, CDR1 is MDHEN and CDR2 SYDVKM. There are 14 residues in the CDR3. CDR3 coding DNA: TGTGCCAGCAGGCCCGGCGGCCGGGGAGAGACCCAGTACTTC. Amino acids: CASRPGGRGETQYF. The whole variable domain, remainder taken from reference TRBV28 and TRBJ2-5, is DVKVTQSSRYLVKRTGEKVFLECVQDMDHENMFWYRQDPGLGLRLIYFSYDVKMKEKGDIPEGYSVSREKKERFSLILESASTNQTSMYLCASRPGGRGETQYFGPGTRLLVL.

The V gene is TRBV4-1, the J gene TRBJ2-7, with 8 bases identical to TRBD1. J was trimmed by 3 bases and V by 0 bases; bases with no gene match: 7. The CDR3 runs to 16 residues. The germline V gene has CDR1 MGHRA and CDR2 YSYEKL. The CDR3 nucleotides read TGCGCCAGCAGCCAAGATCTTCAGGGGGCAAACTACGAGCAGTACTTC. Its translation: CASSQDLQGANYEQYF.

The V call is TRBV27, the J call TRBJ2-1, with 7 bases that match TRBD2. The length of the CDR3 is 12 residues. CDR1 and CDR2 (germline): MNHEY, SMNVEV (reference sequence). V trimming: 3 bases; J trimming: 7 bases; junction bases outside the gene matches: 0. The CDR3, as DNA: TGTGCCAGCAGTTTGGGAGGGAATGAGCAGTTCTTC. Encoded protein: CASSLGGNEQFF.

This chain connects TRBV9 to TRBJ2-5; D remains unclear. Germline CDR1 and CDR2: SGDLS and YYNGEE. The CDR3 has 14 residues. Trimming removed 0 bases at V and 4 bases at J, with 10 bases between. CDR3 DNA sequence: TGTGCCAGCAGCGTAGGATTGACTTCAGAGACCCAGTACTTC. As protein: CASSVGLTSETQYF.

The chain joins TRBV6-6 to TRBJ1-5; TRBD1 matches at 9 bases. The germline V gene has CDR1 MNHNY and CDR2 SVGAGI (reference sequence). This CDR3 is built from 15 residues. After removal of 6 bases from V and 6 bases from J, the junction contained 9 bases not matched to a gene. The DNA for the CDR3 is TGTGCCAGCAGCCCGGGACAGGGAGGAGGTCAGCCCCAGCATTTT. It encodes CASSPGQGGGQPQHF.

The chain recombines TRBV5-1 with TRBJ2-3; 9 nucleotides line up with TRBD1. The CDR3 loop spans 16 amino acids. After removal of 4 bases from V and 3 bases from J, the junction contained 9 bases not matched to a gene. Germline loops: CDR1 SGHRS, CDR2 YFSETQ. CDR3 bases: TGCGCCAGCAGCCTAACACCGGACAGGGGAACAGATACGCAGTATTTT. As protein: CASSLTPDRGTDTQYF. Full variable domain (remainder filled in from reference TRBV5-1 and TRBJ2-3): KAGVTQTPRYLIKTRGQQVTLSCSPISGHRSVSWYQQTPGQGLQFLFEYFSETQRNKGNFPGRFSGRQFSNSRSEMNVSTLELGDSALYLCASSLTPDRGTDTQYFGPGTRLTVL.

The chain links TRBV19 to TRBJ2-3, with 14 bases aligning to TRBD2. This CDR3 spans 18 amino acids. The germline V gene has CDR1 LNHDA and CDR2 SQIVND (reference sequence). Trimming at V came to 6 bases and at J to 5 bases, leaving 13 bases not matched to a gene. CDR3 in DNA: TGTGCCAGTAGAGCCTCCGGGACTAGCGGGGGCCGGGGAGATACGCAGTATTTT. Translated: CASRASGTSGGRGDTQYF.

The V call is TRBV6-5, the J call TRBJ1-2, with 8 bases fitting TRBD1. V shed 5 bases and J 4 bases; nucleotides not matched to a gene: 3. Germline V gene data show CDR1 as MNHEY and CDR2 as SVGAGI. The CDR3 has 13 amino acids. For the CDR3, the DNA is TGTGCCAGCAGTACCGACAGGGGCTATGGCTACACCTTC. Its protein is CASSTDRGYGYTF.

This chain connects TRBV29-1 to TRBJ1-4; TRBD1 matches 7 bases. V trimming: 6 bases; J trimming: 7 bases; junction bases outside the gene matches: 2. The germline CDR1 and CDR2 sequences are SQVTM and ANQGSEA. The CDR3 is made up of 11 amino acids. For the CDR3, the DNA is TGCAGCGTGGGGGACAGTGAAAAACTGTTTTTT. As protein: CSVGDSEKLFF.

The J gene is TRBJ2-2, the V gene TRBV19, with D maybe TRBD1 (5 bases). The CDR3 sequence is 14 residues long. Germline CDR1 reads LNHDA; CDR2 reads SQIVND (reference sequence). V was trimmed by 8 bases and J by 6 bases, leaving 16 bases between them. The CDR3 here is CASGWGRGSGELFF. DNA of the CDR3: TGTGCCAGTGGGTGGGGAAGGGGATCCGGGGAGCTGTTTTTT.

The chain combines TRBV6-1 with TRBJ2-1, with 9 bases that match TRBD1. Germline CDR1 is MNHNS and CDR2 is SASEGT. CDR3 size: 15 residues. The trim removed 4 bases at V and 11 bases at J, leaving 12 bases unmatched. The DNA of the CDR3 is TGTGCCAGCAGTGCCACCGAAAGGGGACAGGGTAAGCAGTTCTTC. It yields the protein CASSATERGQGKQFF.

This rearrangement joins TRBV19 to TRBJ1-1, with 9 bases that match TRBD1. The CDR3 length is 15 residues. The trim removed 7 bases at V and 5 bases at J, leaving 11 bases unmatched. Germline V gives CDR1 LNHDA, CDR2 SQIVND (reference sequence). In nucleotides, the CDR3 is TGTGCCAGTACGCGACAGGGGGGACGAAGTACTGAAGCTTTCTTT. The encoded protein is CASTRQGGRSTEAFF.

The gene calls are TRBV15 and TRBJ1-1; D is unclear. Looked up from germline, CDR1 is LNHNV and CDR2 is YYDKDF (reference sequence). This CDR3 is 17 amino acids long. Trimming removed 3 bases at V and 0 bases at J, with 17 bases between. For the CDR3, the DNA is TGTGCCACCAGCAGGGGGAGGAACAGATTCATGAACACTGAAGCTTTCTTT. Translating gives CATSRGRNRFMNTEAFF.

The CDR3 sequence: CASTLWARGEDGYTF. Written as DNA, the CDR3 is TGCGCCAGCACGCTGTGGGCCAGGGGTGAAGATGGCTACACCTTC. The chain employs TRBV5-1 and TRBJ1-2; weak D call: TRBD1 (6 bases). V gave up 6 bases and J gave up 6 bases, with 21 bases separating them. The germline gives CDR1 SGHRS, CDR2 YFSETQ. The CDR3 has 15 amino acids. The variable domain in full, completed from reference TRBV5-1 and TRBJ1-2, reads KAGVTQTPRYLIKTRGQQVTLSCSPISGHRSVSWYQQTPGQGLQFLFEYFSETQRNKGNFPGRFSGRQFSNSRSEMNVSTLELGDSALYLCASTLWARGEDGYTFGSGTRLTVV.

This chain joins TRBV5-1 and TRBJ1-4; the D gene is possibly TRBD1 (5 bases). Deletions cut 0 bases from V and 7 bases from J, with 13 bases between. In germline, CDR1 is SGHRS, CDR2 YFSETQ. The CDR3 extends over 15 amino acids. The CDR3 is CASSLGQPGGEKLFF. The CDR3 bases are TGCGCCAGCAGCTTGGGACAGCCGGGTGGTGAAAAACTGTTTTTT.

The chain recombines TRBV7-9 with TRBJ1-5; the D is unclear. The CDR3 is 13 amino acids. From germline, CDR1 is SEHNR and CDR2 FQNEAQ (reference sequence). The V end was cut by 6 bases, the J end by 3 bases, with 9 bases between. CDR3 amino acids: CASSWGDNQPQHF. Written as DNA, the CDR3 is TGTGCCAGCAGTTGGGGAGACAATCAGCCCCAGCATTTT.

The V gene is TRBV6-5, the J gene TRBJ1-1, with D uncertain. Germline CDR1 MNHEY, CDR2 SVGAGI. The CDR3 loop spans 13 amino acids. V shed 0 bases and J shed 8 bases, with 10 bases lying between them. The CDR3 loop reads CASSYSGSSEAFF. As DNA, the CDR3 is TGTGCCAGCAGTTACTCGGGCAGCTCCGAAGCTTTCTTT.